This entry lists 18 T cell receptor beta chains sequenced from one sample in a study of STAT3 mutations in large granular lymphocyte leukemia. TCRdb's copy holds only in-frame clones and misses some; the assay was immunoSEQ multiplex PCR. The table includes 7,000 to 8,000 clones, roughly nine tenths detected once. Study-wide findings and caveats: In T-cell large granular lymphocyte leukemia, about half of patients showed multiple immunodominant subclonotypes.

Antigen specificity for these receptors is unknown. Input material: peripheral blood mononuclear cells. These receptors were taken from a man aged 50-60 years with T-cell large granular lymphocyte leukemia. Some clones in this sample may be carry-over from other donors' samples.

V is TRBV10-1 and J is TRBJ2-7; TRBD1 or TRBD2 may be the D gene (5 bases each). Germline values: CDR1 WNHNN, CDR2 SYGVQD (reference sequence). CDR3 length: 15 amino acids. V was shortened by 2 bases and J by 5 bases, with 16 bases between the two germline ends. The CDR3 DNA is TGCGCCAGCAGTGAGGGGGCGTTGAGGGTGAACGAGCAGTACTTC. The encoded protein is CASSEGALRVNEQYF.

The rearrangement links TRBV7-2 to TRBJ2-1; D call uncertain. CDR3 length equals 12 residues. V lost 5 bases to trimming and J lost 3 bases, with 5 bases between them. Germline V gene data show CDR1 as SGHTA and CDR2 as FQGNSA. For the CDR3, the DNA is TGTGCCAGCAGCCCTGACTACAATGAGCAGTTCTTC. It encodes CASSPDYNEQFF.

The chain combines TRBV27 with TRBJ2-4; maybe TRBD1 (6 bases). Germline V gene data show CDR1 as MNHEY and CDR2 as SMNVEV (reference sequence). This CDR3 spans 14 amino acids. The germline V and J ends were trimmed by 6 bases and 1 base, with 10 bases remaining between them. The chain's CDR3 is CASRPGEAKNIQYF. CDR3 in DNA: TGTGCCAGCAGACCAGGGGAGGCCAAAAACATTCAGTACTTC.

By share, this clone ranks as hyperexpanded. J is TRBJ2-5 and V is TRBV9; no clear D gene. Germline V gene data show CDR1 as SGDLS and CDR2 as YYNGEE. V was trimmed by 2 bases and J by 1 base, leaving 9 bases between them. The CDR3 is made up of 14 amino acids. The CDR3 sequence: CASSVGRFQETQYF. CDR3 nucleotides: TGTGCCAGCAGCGTCGGGCGGTTCCAAGAGACCCAGTACTTC.

The chain links TRBV6-5 to TRBJ2-1; 7 bases are shared with TRBD1. V dropped 0 bases and J dropped 7; count of bases not matched to a gene: 9. Germline V CDR1 and CDR2: MNHEY, SVGAGI. The CDR3 is 16 amino acids. CDR3 bases: TGTGCCAGCAGTTACTCGATAGGACAGGTTGCGAATGAGCAGTTCTTC. Translation gives CASSYSIGQVANEQFF.

Regarding this clone: A read error may produce the germline difference seen at one junction end. The chain joins TRBV7-8 to TRBJ2-1; perhaps TRBD2 as D (6 bases). Germline V gene sequence: CDR1 SGHVS, CDR2 FQNEAQ. The CDR3 totals 11 residues. DNA of the CDR3: TGTGCCAGCAGCCTAGCGTTAGAGCAGTTCTTC. Residues: CASSLALEQFF.

This chain uses TRBV4-1 with TRBJ2-3; D may match TRBD1 or TRBD2 (7 bases each). The CDR3 extends over 16 amino acids. In germline, CDR1 is MGHRA, CDR2 YSYEKL. The ends were cut back, 1 base at V and 6 bases at J, with 17 bases in the middle. The CDR3 coding sequence is TGCGCCAGCAGCCAAGTCGACAGGGAGGGTTGGGATACGCAGTATTTT. Its translation is CASSQVDREGWDTQYF.

The chain has TRBV5-1 and TRBJ1-3, with 7 bases identical to TRBD1. Trimming removed 4 bases from V and 2 bases from J; junction bases left unmatched: 9. The CDR3 has 16 residues. Germline CDR1 SGHRS, CDR2 YFSETQ. This CDR3 is CASSPSGQTAGNTIYF. The CDR3 DNA reads TGCGCCAGCAGCCCTTCGGGACAGACGGCTGGAAACACCATATATTTT.

The genes are TRBV4-1 and TRBJ1-6; 7 positions match TRBD1. Per the germline V gene, CDR1 is MGHRA and CDR2 is YSYEKL. The CDR3 totals 13 residues. The junction had 6 bases not matched to a gene; V was cut back by 6 bases and J by 10 bases. The CDR3 DNA reads as TGCGCCAGCAGTCACAGGGGCGGCTCACCCCTCCACTTT. Amino acids: CASSHRGGSPLHF.

The chain employs TRBV18 and TRBJ2-5; TRBD2 agrees at 9 bases. Trimming at V came to 1 base and at J to 5 bases, leaving 2 bases not matched to a gene. The CDR3 has 14 residues. Germline assignment: CDR1 KGHSH and CDR2 LQKENI. CDR3 protein: CASSPLAGDETQYF. Here the CDR3 DNA reads TGTGCCAGCTCACCACTAGCGGGAGATGAGACCCAGTACTTC.

Here the CDR3 DNA reads TGCAGCGTTGAGGAAGCGGGGGGGCTCTCCGAGCAGTACTTC. Translating gives CSVEEAGGLSEQYF. The rearrangement links TRBV29-1 to TRBJ2-7, with TRBD2 matching over 10 bases. Germline V gene data show CDR1 as SQVTM and CDR2 as ANQGSEA. The CDR3 is 14 amino acids. V dropped 3 bases and J dropped 6; count of bases not matched to a gene: 8.

The chain uses TRBV29-1 and TRBJ1-1, with D tentatively TRBD1 (5 bases). V lost 0 bases and J 1 base, leaving 12 bases between the germline ends. From germline, CDR1 is SQVTM and CDR2 ANQGSEA. The CDR3 covers 15 residues. In DNA form, the CDR3 reads TGCAGCGTTGAAGATGGGAGGGGTGGGAACACTGAAGCTTTCTTT. This codes for CSVEDGRGGNTEAFF.

V usage is TRBV4-1 and J usage is TRBJ1-5, with 8 bases that match TRBD1. With 4 bases clipped from V and 6 bases from J, the junction kept 14 bases outside the gene matches. The length of the CDR3 is 17 residues. Germline V lookup: CDR1 MGHRA, CDR2 YSYEKL. CDR3 protein: CASSLGPARGPFQPQHF. CDR3 DNA: TGCGCCAGCAGCCTGGGTCCCGCCAGGGGGCCCTTTCAGCCCCAGCATTTT.

The chain has TRBV5-1 and TRBJ1-1; possible D gene TRBD1, 6 bases. The CDR3 spans 14 residues. Per the germline V gene, CDR1 is SGHRS and CDR2 is YFSETQ. The ends were cut back, 4 bases at V and 7 bases at J, with 17 bases in the middle. As DNA, the CDR3 is TGCGCCAGCAGCCCCTCCAGGGGCGACCTTGAAGCTTTCTTT. Residues: CASSPSRGDLEAFF. Variable domain in full (rest from reference TRBV5-1 and TRBJ1-1): KAGVTQTPRYLIKTRGQQVTLSCSPISGHRSVSWYQQTPGQGLQFLFEYFSETQRNKGNFPGRFSGRQFSNSRSEMNVSTLELGDSALYLCASSPSRGDLEAFFGQGTRLTVV.

The chain uses TRBV6-1 and TRBJ2-1; perhaps D is TRBD1 or TRBD2 (5 bases each). This CDR3 has 15 amino acids. The V end lost 0 bases, the J end lost 4 bases, and 10 bases lay between the germline ends. Germline V CDR1 and CDR2: MNHNS, SASEGT. The CDR3 nucleotides read TGTGCCAGCAGTGAAGCCTGGGGGAATTACAATGAGCAGTTCTTC. Translating it yields CASSEAWGNYNEQFF.

The V gene is TRBV30, the J gene TRBJ2-5; 7 nucleotides match TRBD1. The CDR3 totals 14 residues. Trimming cost V 4 bases and J 1 base; bases outside gene matches: 6. Germline assignment: CDR1 GTSNPN and CDR2 SVGIG (reference sequence). The CDR3 sequence is CAWTEGQLQETQYF. As DNA, the CDR3 is TGTGCCTGGACCGAGGGACAGCTCCAAGAGACCCAGTACTTC. Drawing the rest from reference TRBV30 and TRBJ2-5, the complete variable domain is SQTIHQWPATLVQPVGSPLSLECTVEGTSNPNLYWYRQAAGRGLQLLFYSVGIGQISSEVPQNLSASRPQDRQFILSSKKLLLSDSGFYLCAWTEGQLQETQYFGPGTRLLVL.

This chain joins TRBV7-2 and TRBJ2-5; the match to TRBD2 covers 8 bases. The V segment lost 2 bases and the J segment 2 bases; nucleotides outside the gene matches: 1. The germline gives CDR1 SGHTA, CDR2 FQGNSA. The length of the CDR3 is 14 residues. CDR3 coding DNA: TGTGCCAGCAGCTTAACTAGCGGTCAAGAGACCCAGTACTTC. This codes for CASSLTSGQETQYF.

The CDR3 DNA follows: TGTGCCAGCTCGCCCGGACAGTTAAACAATCAGCCCCAGCATTTT. Protein: CASSPGQLNNQPQHF. The gene calls are TRBV18 and TRBJ1-5; D perhaps matches TRBD1 (6 bases). The CDR3 totals 15 residues. Germline-derived CDR1 and CDR2 are KGHSH and LQKENI. The V gene lost 6 bases and the J gene lost 3 bases, with 15 bases spanning the gap.